Presented here are 15 T cell receptor beta chains from one specimen sequenced in a study of post-analysis software for immune sequencing data. Unique molecular identifiers were built into the TCR beta cDNA libraries. TCRdb reanalysed the PCR reads using MiXCR and keeps one entry per CDR3 protein. This sample has 500,000 to 600,000 distinct CDR3 sequences, with 44% found just once. Study observations and caveats: The study found TRBV5-6, TRBV5-1 and TRBV20-1 among a few TRBV segments more frequent in patients than controls.

No antigens are known for them. Sequenced material: blood. The receptors stem from a girl between 10 and 17 years old with multiple sclerosis.

This clonotype was seen many times. The chain combines TRBV6-5 with TRBJ2-6, with no clear D. The CDR3 totals 17 residues. The V end lost 2 bases, the J end lost 6 bases, and 17 bases lay between the germline ends. CDR1 and CDR2 (germline): MNHEY, SVGAGI. The CDR3, as DNA: TGTGCCAGCAGTTACAACTCACTCCGTCTGAAGGCCAACGTCCTGACTTTC. Its translation: CASSYNSLRLKANVLTF.

V and J are TRBV10-1 and TRBJ2-1; 10 nucleotides align to TRBD2. The germline V gene encodes CDR1 WNHNN and CDR2 SYGVQD (reference sequence). CDR3 length: 16 residues. In DNA form, the CDR3 reads TGCGCTACAGGGAGGCTAGCGGGAGCACAATACAATGAGCAGTTCTTC. The encoded protein is CATGRLAGAQYNEQFF.

This clonotype was seen more than once but under ten times. V is TRBV20-1 and J is TRBJ2-5; D is possibly TRBD2 (5 bases). The CDR3 is made up of 11 amino acids. V lost 7 bases, J lost 5 bases, and 11 bases lay in between. Germline V lookup: CDR1 DFQATT, CDR2 SNEGSKA (reference sequence). Here the CDR3 reads CSGENTETQYF. In nucleotides, the CDR3 is TGCAGTGGGGAGAATACGGAGACCCAGTACTTC.

The chain is built from TRBV27 and TRBJ1-5; D unresolved. Per the germline V gene, CDR1 is MNHEY and CDR2 is SMNVEV (reference sequence). Trimming took off 0 bases at V and 3 bases at J, with 15 bases between the two ends. The CDR3 sequence is 17 residues long. CDR3 DNA sequence: TGTGCCAGCAGTTTATCCCTTGTGGCATATCCCAATCAGCCCCAGCATTTT. Residues: CASSLSLVAYPNQPQHF.

As DNA, the CDR3 is TGTGCCAGTGGAGGCGGAGGGGCGTCAGATACGCAGTATTTT. Translation gives CASGGGGASDTQYF. This rearrangement joins TRBV7-2 to TRBJ2-3; D possibly corresponds to TRBD2 (6 bases). From germline, CDR1 is SGHTA and CDR2 FQGNSA. This CDR3 is built from 14 residues. V lost 9 bases, J lost 4 bases, and 17 bases lay in between.

The V call is TRBV20-1, the J call TRBJ2-4; 8 nucleotides match TRBD2. V was clipped by 5 bases and J by 13 bases; unmatched bases: 7. The CDR3 is made up of 11 amino acids. Germline V gene data show CDR1 as DFQATT and CDR2 as SNEGSKA (reference sequence). The CDR3 loop reads CSAPRAGEQYF. CDR3 nucleotides: TGCAGTGCTCCCCGAGCGGGAGAGCAGTACTTC.

Only a few counts were recorded for this clonotype. The rearrangement links TRBV7-6 to TRBJ1-1; unclear D gene. V lost 5 bases and J 0 bases, leaving 7 bases between the germline ends. This CDR3 is built from 13 residues. The germline V gene has CDR1 SGHVS and CDR2 FNYEAQ. The CDR3, as DNA: TGTGCCAGCAGCCCCCTAATGAACACTGAAGCTTTCTTT. It specifies CASSPLMNTEAFF. Full variable domain (rest looked up from reference TRBV7-6 and TRBJ1-1): GAGVSQSPRYKVTKRGQDVALRCDPISGHVSLYWYRQALGQGPEFLTYFNYEAQQDKSGLPNDRFSAERPEGSISTLTIQRTEQRDSAMYRCASSPLMNTEAFFGQGTRLTVV.

The chain has TRBV28 and TRBJ2-3; D ambiguous. The germline V gene encodes CDR1 MDHEN and CDR2 SYDVKM. This CDR3 has 13 amino acids. Trimming left V 8 bases short and J 1 base short, with 10 bases between. CDR3 in amino acids: CASGPVGTDTQYF. CDR3 coding DNA: TGTGCCAGCGGTCCCGTAGGCACAGATACGCAGTATTTT.

This chain uses TRBV12-3 or TRBV12-4 with TRBJ1-1; 9 nucleotides agree with TRBD1. V lost 10 bases and J lost 4; bases outside the gene matches: 4. The CDR3 loop spans 12 amino acids. The chain's CDR3 is CATLTGGTEAFF. In nucleotides, the CDR3 is TGTGCCACCTTGACAGGGGGCACTGAAGCTTTCTTT.

Only a few counts were recorded for this clonotype. The rearrangement joins TRBV11-2 to TRBJ2-7; 7 nucleotides match TRBD1. The CDR3 is 15 residues long. With V trimmed by 3 bases and J by 3 bases, 8 bases remained unmatched. Germline-derived CDR1 and CDR2 are SGHAT and FQNNGV. This CDR3 is CASSLPGQAYYEQYF. The CDR3 bases are TGTGCCAGCAGCTTGCCCGGACAGGCTTACTACGAGCAGTACTTC. Based on the CDR3 plus reference TRBV11-2 and TRBJ2-7, the full variable domain is EAGVAQSPRYKIIEKRQSVAFWCNPISGHATLYWYQQILGQGPKLLIQFQNNGVVDDSQLPKDRFSAERLKGVDSTLKIQPAKLEDSAVYLCASSLPGQAYYEQYFGPGTRLTVT.

This sequence joins TRBV29-1 and TRBJ2-1, with 9 bases fitting TRBD1. Germline V gene sequence: CDR1 SQVTM, CDR2 ANQGSEA. After removal of 4 bases from V and 10 bases from J, the junction contained 14 bases not matched to a gene. The CDR3 is 15 residues long. The CDR3 nucleotides are TGCAGCGTTGTGTTCCAGGACAGGGGATGGGACGAGCAGTTCTTC. Amino acid sequence: CSVVFQDRGWDEQFF.

V and J are TRBV5-1 and TRBJ2-1, with D perhaps matching TRBD1 (5 bases). CDR1 is SGHRS, CDR2 YFSETQ, per germline. The V end was cut by 0 bases, the J end by 2 bases, with 15 bases between. The CDR3 spans 17 residues. The CDR3 sequence is CASSLVVGRVPYNEQFF. CDR3 in DNA: TGCGCCAGCAGCTTGGTGGTCGGCAGGGTCCCCTACAATGAGCAGTTCTTC.

The chain recombines TRBV5-1 with TRBJ2-1, with 9 bases lining up with TRBD2. With the DNA end fitting TRBJ2-7 better, the J assignment may be wrong. The CDR3 spans 14 residues. Germline CDR1 SGHRS, CDR2 YFSETQ. This CDR3 is CASISGGSYNEQYF. The DNA of the CDR3 is TGCGCCAGCATTAGCGGGGGCTCCTACAATGAGCAGTACTTC.

The chain employs TRBV7-9 and TRBJ2-1, with 9 bases matching TRBD2. The V and J ends lost 5 bases and 5 bases, in that order; junction bases with no gene match: 7. Per germline, CDR1 SEHNR and CDR2 FQNEAQ (reference sequence). This CDR3 is built from 15 residues. CDR3 residues: CASSVIAGEDNEQFF. CDR3 coding DNA: TGTGCCAGCAGCGTAATAGCGGGAGAGGACAATGAGCAGTTCTTC.

In this sample, this clonotype turned up once. The chain is built from TRBV10-3 and TRBJ1-1; D is ambiguous. The germline V and J ends were trimmed by 6 bases and 7 bases, with 18 bases remaining between them. The germline CDR1 and CDR2 sequences are ENHRY and SYGVKD. The CDR3 runs to 14 residues. This chain's CDR3 is CAIRAGEGKNEAFF. The CDR3 DNA reads as TGTGCCATCAGAGCAGGAGAGGGTAAGAATGAAGCTTTCTTT.